Listed below are T cell receptor beta chains from one sample, sequenced in a study of shared clonotypes between healthy human individuals. Some clones are missing from TCRdb's copy, which holds only in-frame ones; the method was immunoSEQ multiplex PCR. The sample has about 1.5 million clones, under 99% seen once. Sequenced sample: naive CD4+ T cells sorted from blood. These receptors came from a young man in good health. CDR3s include the opening cysteine and the closing phenylalanine or tryptophan. Fields, in order: V gene, J gene, CDR3 protein.

>TRBV9|TRBJ2-1
CASSTTNSYNEQFF
>TRBV28|TRBJ2-2
CASSEGGHRRFGELFF
>TRBV30|TRBJ2-1
CAWRWAGGSYIQNEQFF
>TRBV19|TRBJ2-1
CASSPWATSGINNEQFF
>TRBV5-1|TRBJ2-2
CASSTSTGTLTGELFF
>TRBV2|TRBJ1-1
CASNGVVGTEAFF
>TRBV7-6|TRBJ2-5
CASSLRRGYQETQYF
>TRBV5-1|TRBJ2-3
CASSLETGVDTQYF
>TRBV5-5|TRBJ1-3
CASSLRGVLSGNTIYF
>TRBV7-9|TRBJ2-7
CASSFLPGTGSHEQYF
>TRBV7-8|TRBJ2-1
CASSFRRREVDEQFF